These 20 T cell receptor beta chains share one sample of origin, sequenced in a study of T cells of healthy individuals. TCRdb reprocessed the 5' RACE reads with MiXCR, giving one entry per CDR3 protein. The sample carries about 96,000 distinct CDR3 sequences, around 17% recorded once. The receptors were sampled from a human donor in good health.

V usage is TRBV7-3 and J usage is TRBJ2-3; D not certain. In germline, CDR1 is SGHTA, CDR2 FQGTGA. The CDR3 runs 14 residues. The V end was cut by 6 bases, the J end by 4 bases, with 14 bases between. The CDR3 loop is CASSPMGTADTQYF. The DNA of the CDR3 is TGTGCCAGCAGTCCTATGGGTACGGCAGATACGCAGTATTTT.

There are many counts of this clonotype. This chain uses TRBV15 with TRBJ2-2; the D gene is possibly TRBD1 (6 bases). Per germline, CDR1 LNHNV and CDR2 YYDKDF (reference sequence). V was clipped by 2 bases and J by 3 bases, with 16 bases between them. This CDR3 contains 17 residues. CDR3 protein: CATSRITGTVHTGELFF. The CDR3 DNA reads TGTGCCACCAGCAGAATTACAGGGACGGTTCACACCGGGGAGCTGTTTTTT.

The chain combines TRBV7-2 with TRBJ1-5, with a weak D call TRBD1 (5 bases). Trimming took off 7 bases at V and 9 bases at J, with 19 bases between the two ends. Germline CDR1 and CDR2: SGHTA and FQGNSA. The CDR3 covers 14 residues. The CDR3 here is CASTLGMGERPQHF. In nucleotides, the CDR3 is TGTGCCAGCACCCTTGGGATGGGGGAAAGGCCCCAGCATTTT.

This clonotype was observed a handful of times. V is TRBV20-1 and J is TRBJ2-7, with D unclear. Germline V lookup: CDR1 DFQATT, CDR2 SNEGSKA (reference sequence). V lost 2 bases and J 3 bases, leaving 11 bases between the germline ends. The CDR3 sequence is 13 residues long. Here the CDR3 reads CSARPPYLYEQYF. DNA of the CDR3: TGCAGTGCTAGACCCCCTTACCTCTACGAGCAGTACTTC.

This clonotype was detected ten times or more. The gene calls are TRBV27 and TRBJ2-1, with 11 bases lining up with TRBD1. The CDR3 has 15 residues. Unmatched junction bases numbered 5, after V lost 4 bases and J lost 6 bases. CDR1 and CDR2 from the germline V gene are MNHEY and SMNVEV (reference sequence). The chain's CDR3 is CASSWTGGGVNEQFF. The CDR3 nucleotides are TGTGCCAGCAGTTGGACAGGGGGCGGCGTCAATGAGCAGTTCTTC.

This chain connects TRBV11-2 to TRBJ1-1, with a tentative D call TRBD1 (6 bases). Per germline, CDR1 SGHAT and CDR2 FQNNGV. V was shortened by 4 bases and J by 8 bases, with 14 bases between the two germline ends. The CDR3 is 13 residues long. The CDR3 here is CASSSMGGSEAFF. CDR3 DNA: TGTGCCAGCAGCTCCATGGGGGGCAGCGAAGCTTTCTTT.

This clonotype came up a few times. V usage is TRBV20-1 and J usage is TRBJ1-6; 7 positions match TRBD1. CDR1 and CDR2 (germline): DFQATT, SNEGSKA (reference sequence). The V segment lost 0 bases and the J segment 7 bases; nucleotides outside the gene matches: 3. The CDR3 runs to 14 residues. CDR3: CSARDRGENSPLHF. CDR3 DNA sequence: TGCAGTGCTAGAGACAGGGGGGAAAATTCACCCCTCCACTTT.

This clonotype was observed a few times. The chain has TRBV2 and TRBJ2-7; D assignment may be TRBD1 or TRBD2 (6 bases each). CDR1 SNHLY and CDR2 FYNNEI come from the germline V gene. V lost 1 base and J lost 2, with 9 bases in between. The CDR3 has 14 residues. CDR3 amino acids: CASSEVGGPYEQYF. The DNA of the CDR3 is TGTGCCAGCAGTGAAGTGGGGGGCCCCTACGAGCAGTACTTC.

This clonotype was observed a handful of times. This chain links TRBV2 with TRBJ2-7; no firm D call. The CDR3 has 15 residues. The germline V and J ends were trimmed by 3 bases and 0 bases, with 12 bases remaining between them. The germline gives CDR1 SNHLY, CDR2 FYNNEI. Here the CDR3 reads CASSDLELSSYEQYF. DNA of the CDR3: TGTGCCAGCAGTGATCTGGAACTTAGCTCCTACGAGCAGTACTTC.

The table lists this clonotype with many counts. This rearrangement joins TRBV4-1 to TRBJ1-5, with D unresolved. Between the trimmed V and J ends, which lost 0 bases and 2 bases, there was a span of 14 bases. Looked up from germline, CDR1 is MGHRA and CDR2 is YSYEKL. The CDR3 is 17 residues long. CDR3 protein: CASSQEYYQEGNQPQHF. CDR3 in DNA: TGCGCCAGCAGCCAAGAATACTATCAGGAGGGCAATCAGCCCCAGCATTTT.

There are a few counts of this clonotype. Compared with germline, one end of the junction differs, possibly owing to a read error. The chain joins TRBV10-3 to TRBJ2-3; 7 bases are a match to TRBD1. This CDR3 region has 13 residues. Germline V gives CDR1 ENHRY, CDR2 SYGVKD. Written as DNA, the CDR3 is TGTGCCATCACCCGGGACAGCACACATACGCAGTATTTT. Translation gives CAITRDSTHTQYF.

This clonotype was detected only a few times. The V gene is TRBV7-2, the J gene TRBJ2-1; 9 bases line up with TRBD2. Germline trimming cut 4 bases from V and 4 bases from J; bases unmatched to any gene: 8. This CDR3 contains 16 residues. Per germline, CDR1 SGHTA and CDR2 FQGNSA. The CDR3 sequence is CASSSRGAGGYNEQFF. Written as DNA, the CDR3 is TGTGCCAGCAGCTCCCGTGGAGCGGGAGGTTACAATGAGCAGTTCTTC.

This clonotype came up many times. In DNA, the CDR3 is TGTGCCAGCAGCCAGGGGTCCGGACAGCCCCAGCATTTT. It yields the protein CASSQGSGQPQHF. The rearrangement joins TRBV7-2 to TRBJ1-5; maybe TRBD1 (6 bases). Germline CDR1 is SGHTA and CDR2 is FQGNSA. With 5 bases removed from V and 7 bases from J, the gap between germline ends came to 12 bases. The CDR3 consists of 13 residues.

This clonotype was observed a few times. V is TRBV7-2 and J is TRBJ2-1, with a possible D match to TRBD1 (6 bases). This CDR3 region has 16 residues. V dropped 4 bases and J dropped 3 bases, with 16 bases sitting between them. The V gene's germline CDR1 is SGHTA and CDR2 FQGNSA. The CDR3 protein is CASSSRGTQLYNEQFF. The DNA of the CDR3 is TGTGCCAGCAGCTCCAGGGGTACCCAACTCTACAATGAGCAGTTCTTC.

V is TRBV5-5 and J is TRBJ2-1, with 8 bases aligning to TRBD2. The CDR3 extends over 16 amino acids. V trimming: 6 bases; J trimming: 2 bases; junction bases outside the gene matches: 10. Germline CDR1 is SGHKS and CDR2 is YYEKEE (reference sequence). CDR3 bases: TGTGCCAGCATTCCGAACGGGGGGGGAACCTACAATGAGCAGTTCTTC. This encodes CASIPNGGGTYNEQFF.

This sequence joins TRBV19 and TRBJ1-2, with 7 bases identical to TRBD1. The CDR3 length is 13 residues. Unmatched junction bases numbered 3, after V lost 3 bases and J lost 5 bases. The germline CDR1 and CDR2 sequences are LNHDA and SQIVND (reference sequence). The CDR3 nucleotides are TGTGCCAGTAGTATCGGGACAGATTATGGCTACACCTTC. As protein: CASSIGTDYGYTF.

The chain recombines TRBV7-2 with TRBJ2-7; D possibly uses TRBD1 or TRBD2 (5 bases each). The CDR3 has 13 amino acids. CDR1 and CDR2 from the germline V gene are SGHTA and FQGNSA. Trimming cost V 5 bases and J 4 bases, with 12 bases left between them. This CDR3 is CASSRDPRYEQYF. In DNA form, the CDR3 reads TGTGCCAGCAGCCGGGACCCTAGATACGAGCAGTACTTC.

The CDR3 nucleotides are TGCGCCAGGCCACTTCCTCTCCCCCAGCCCCAGCATTTT. Translated: CARPLPLPQPQHF. The chain recombines TRBV23-1 with TRBJ1-5; D not certain. TRBV23-1 is noted as an ORF with a role that remains uncertain. The CDR3 is 13 residues long. V was clipped by 9 bases and J by 7 bases, with 16 bases between them.

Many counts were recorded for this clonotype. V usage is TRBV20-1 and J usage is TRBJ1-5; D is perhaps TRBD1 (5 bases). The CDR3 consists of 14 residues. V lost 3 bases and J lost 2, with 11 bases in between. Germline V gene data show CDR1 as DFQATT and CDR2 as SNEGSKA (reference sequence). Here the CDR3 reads CSARGGWRNQPQHF. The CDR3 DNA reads TGCAGTGCTAGGGGGGGATGGCGCAATCAGCCCCAGCATTTT.

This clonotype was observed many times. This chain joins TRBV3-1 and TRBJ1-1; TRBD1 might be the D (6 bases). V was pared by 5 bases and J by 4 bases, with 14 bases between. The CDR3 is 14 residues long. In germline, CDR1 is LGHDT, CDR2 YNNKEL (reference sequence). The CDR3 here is CASSLIRGGTEAFF. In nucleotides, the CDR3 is TGTGCCAGCAGCTTAATCAGGGGCGGCACTGAAGCTTTCTTT.